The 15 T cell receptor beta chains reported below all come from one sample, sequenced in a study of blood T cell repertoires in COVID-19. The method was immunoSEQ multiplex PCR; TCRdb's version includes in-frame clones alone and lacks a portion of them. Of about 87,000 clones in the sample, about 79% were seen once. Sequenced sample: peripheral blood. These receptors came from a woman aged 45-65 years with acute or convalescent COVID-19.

CDR3 nucleotide sequence: TGTGCCAGCAGCCAATCCCTACGCAATTCTGGAAACACCATATATTTT. Protein: CASSQSLRNSGNTIYF. This chain joins TRBV3-1 (or the pseudogene TRBV3-2) and TRBJ1-3, with D hard to call. V was shortened by 2 bases and J by 1 base, with 12 bases between the two germline ends. Per the germline V gene, CDR1 is LGHDT and CDR2 is YNNKEL (reference sequence). This CDR3 is 16 amino acids long.

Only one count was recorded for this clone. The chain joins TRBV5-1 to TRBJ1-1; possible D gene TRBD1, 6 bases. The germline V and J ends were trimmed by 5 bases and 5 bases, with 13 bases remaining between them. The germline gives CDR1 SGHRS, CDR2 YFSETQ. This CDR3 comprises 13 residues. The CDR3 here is CASSWGGVTEAFF. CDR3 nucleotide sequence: TGCGCCAGCAGTTGGGGGGGCGTGACTGAAGCTTTCTTT.

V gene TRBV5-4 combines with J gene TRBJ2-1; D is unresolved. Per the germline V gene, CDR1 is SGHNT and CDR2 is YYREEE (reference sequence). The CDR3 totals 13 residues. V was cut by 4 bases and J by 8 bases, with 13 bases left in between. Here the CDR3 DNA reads TGTGCCAGCAGCCCCGCTCCGTCGGATGAGCAGTTCTTC. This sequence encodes CASSPAPSDEQFF. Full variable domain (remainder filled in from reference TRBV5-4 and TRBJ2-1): ETGVTQSPTHLIKTRGQQVTLRCSSQSGHNTVSWYQQALGQGPQFIFQYYREEENGRGNFPPRFSGLQFPNYSSELNVNALELDDSALYLCASSPAPSDEQFFGPGTRLTVL.

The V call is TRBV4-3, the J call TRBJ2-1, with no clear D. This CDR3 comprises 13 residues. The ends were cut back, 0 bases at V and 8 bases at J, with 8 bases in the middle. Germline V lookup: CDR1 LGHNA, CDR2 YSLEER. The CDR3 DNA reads TGCGCCAGCAGCCAAGATAACTTATATGAGCAGTTCTTC. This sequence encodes CASSQDNLYEQFF.

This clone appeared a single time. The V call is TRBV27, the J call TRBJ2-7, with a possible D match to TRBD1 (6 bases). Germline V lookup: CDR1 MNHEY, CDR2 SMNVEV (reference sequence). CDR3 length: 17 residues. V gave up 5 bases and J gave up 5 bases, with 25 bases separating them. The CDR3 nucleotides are TGTGCCAGCAGTCTTATCGGGGCAGGGGCGATTTCGGACGAGCAGTACTTC. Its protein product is CASSLIGAGAISDEQYF.

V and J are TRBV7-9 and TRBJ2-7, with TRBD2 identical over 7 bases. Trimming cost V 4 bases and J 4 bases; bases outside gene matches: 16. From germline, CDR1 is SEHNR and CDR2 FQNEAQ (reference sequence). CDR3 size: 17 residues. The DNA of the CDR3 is TGTGCCAGCAGCTCTACAACGGGAGGCACGGGTAGATACGAGCAGTACTTC. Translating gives CASSSTTGGTGRYEQYF.

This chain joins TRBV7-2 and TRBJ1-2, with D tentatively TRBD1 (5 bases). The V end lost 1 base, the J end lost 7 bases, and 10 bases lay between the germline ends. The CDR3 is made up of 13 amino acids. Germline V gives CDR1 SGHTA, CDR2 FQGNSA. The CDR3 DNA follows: TGTGCCAGCAGCTTAGAAGGGGCCGGTGGCTACACCTTC. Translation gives CASSLEGAGGYTF.

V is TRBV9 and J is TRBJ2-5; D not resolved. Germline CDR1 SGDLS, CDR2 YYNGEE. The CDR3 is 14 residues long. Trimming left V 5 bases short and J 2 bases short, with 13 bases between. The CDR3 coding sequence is TGTGCCAGCAGTCCGGAGTTAGCTCAAGAGACCCAGTACTTC. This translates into CASSPELAQETQYF.

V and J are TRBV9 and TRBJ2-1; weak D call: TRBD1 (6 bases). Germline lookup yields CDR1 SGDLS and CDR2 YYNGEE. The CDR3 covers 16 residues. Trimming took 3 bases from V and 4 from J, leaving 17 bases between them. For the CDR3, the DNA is TGTGCCAGCAGCGCAGGAGCAGGACAGTATTACAATGAGCAGTTCTTC. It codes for CASSAGAGQYYNEQFF.

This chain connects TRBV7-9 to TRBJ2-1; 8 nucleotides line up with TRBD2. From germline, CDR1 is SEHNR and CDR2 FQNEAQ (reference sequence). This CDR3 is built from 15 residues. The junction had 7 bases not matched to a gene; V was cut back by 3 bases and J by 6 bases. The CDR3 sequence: CASSLGLGTGNEQFF. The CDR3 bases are TGTGCCAGCAGCTTGGGACTAGGGACTGGCAATGAGCAGTTCTTC.

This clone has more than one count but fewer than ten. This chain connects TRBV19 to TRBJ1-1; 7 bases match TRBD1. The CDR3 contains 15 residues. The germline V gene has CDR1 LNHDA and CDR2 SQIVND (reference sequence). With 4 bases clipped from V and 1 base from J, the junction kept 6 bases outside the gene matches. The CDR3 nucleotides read TGTGCCAGTAGTACTACAGGGGCCAGGAACACTGAAGCTTTCTTT. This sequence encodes CASSTTGARNTEAFF.

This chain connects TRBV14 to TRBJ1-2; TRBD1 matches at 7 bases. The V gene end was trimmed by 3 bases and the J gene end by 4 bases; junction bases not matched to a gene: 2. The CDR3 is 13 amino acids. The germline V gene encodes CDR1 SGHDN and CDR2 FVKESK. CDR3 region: CASSQGQSYGYTF. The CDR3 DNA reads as TGTGCCAGCAGCCAGGGACAGAGCTATGGCTACACCTTC.

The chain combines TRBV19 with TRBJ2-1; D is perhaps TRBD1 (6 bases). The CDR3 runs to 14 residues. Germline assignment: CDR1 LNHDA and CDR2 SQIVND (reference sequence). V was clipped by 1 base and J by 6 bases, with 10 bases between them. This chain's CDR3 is CASSIGTAINEQFF. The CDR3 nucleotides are TGTGCCAGTAGTATAGGGACAGCGATCAATGAGCAGTTCTTC.

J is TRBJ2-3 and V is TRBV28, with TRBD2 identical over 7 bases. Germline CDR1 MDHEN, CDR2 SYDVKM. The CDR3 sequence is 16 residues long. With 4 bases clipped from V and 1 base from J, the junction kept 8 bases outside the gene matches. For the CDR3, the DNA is TGTGCCAGCAGTTCCCCGGGGGGTACTCGCACAGATACGCAGTATTTT. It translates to CASSSPGGTRTDTQYF.

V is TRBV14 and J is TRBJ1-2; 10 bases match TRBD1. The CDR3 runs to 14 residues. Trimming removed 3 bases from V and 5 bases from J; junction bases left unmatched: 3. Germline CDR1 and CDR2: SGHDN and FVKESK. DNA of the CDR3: TGTGCCAGCAGCCAGGGGACAGGGGCTTATGGCTACACCTTC. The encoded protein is CASSQGTGAYGYTF. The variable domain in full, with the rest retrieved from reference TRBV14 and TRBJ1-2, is EAGVTQFPSHSVIEKGQTVTLRCDPISGHDNLYWYRRVMGKEIKFLLHFVKESKQDESGMPNNRFLAERTGGTYSTLKVQPAELEDSGVYFCASSQGTGAYGYTFGSGTRLTVV.